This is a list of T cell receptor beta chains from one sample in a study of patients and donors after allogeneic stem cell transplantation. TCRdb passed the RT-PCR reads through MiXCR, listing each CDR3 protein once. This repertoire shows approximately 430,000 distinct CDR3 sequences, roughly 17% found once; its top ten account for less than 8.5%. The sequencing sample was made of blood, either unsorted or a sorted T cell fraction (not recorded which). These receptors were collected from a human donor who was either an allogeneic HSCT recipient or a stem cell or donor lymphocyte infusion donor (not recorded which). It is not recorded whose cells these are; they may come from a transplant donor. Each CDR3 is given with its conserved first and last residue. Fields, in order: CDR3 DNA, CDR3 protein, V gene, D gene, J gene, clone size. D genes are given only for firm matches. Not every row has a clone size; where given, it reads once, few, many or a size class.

TGTGCCAGCAGCTCCGCTATGGGCTCCTACGAGCAGTACTTC,CASSSAMGSYEQYF,TRBV7-2,NA,TRBJ2-7,few
TGTGCCAGCAGCCAGAAGGCGGGATCCGGCTACACCTTC,CASSQKAGSGYTF,TRBV7-9,NA,TRBJ1-2,NA
TGTGCCCCTGAGGGGGGCCCCTACAATGAGCAGTTCTTC,CAPEGGPYNEQFF,TRBV21-1,NA,TRBJ2-1,NA
TGTGCCACCAGTCTGGGAACGGACACCGGGGAGCTGTTTTTT,CATSLGTDTGELFF,TRBV15,NA,TRBJ2-2,many
TGCAGTGCTAGAGGGCCAGGGAGTTCTTTTTCTGGGGCCAACGTCCTGACTTTC,CSARGPGSSFSGANVLTF,TRBV20-1,NA,TRBJ2-6,NA
TGCGCCAGCAGCCAAGAGGACAGGGGACAACGGGCTTTCTTT,CASSQEDRGQRAFF,TRBV4-1,TRBD1,TRBJ1-1,NA
TGCAGTGCTCCATCTTCCACCGGGGAGCTGTTTTTT,CSAPSSTGELFF,TRBV20-1,NA,TRBJ2-2,NA
TGCGCCAGCAGCTTGGTGGGGACAGGGGTTGGCGATGGCTACACCTTC,CASSLVGTGVGDGYTF,TRBV5-1,TRBD1,TRBJ1-2,NA
TGCAGCGTTGAAGTCCCTAGCGGTTTCACAGATACGCAGTATTTT,CSVEVPSGFTDTQYF,TRBV29-1,TRBD2,TRBJ2-3,NA
TGTGCCATCAGTGAACCTGGAGGTGACACTGAAGCTTTCTTT,CAISEPGGDTEAFF,TRBV10-3,NA,TRBJ1-1,many
TGTGCCACCAGCAGAGATTCGGCAGGGAATAGCAATCAGCCCCAGCATTTT,CATSRDSAGNSNQPQHF,TRBV15,NA,TRBJ1-5,NA
TGCAGTGCTTGGGACAATGAGCAGTTCTTC,CSAWDNEQFF,TRBV20-1,NA,TRBJ2-1,NA
TGCAGTGCCCCCGCTGGGAAGGGGGCCAACACTGAAGCTTTCTTT,CSAPAGKGANTEAFF,TRBV20-1,TRBD1,TRBJ1-1,few
TGTGCCAGCAGCCCAGGGGGTGGGGGAGTTGAGCAGTTCTTC,CASSPGGGGVEQFF,TRBV7-8,TRBD1,TRBJ2-1,NA
TGTGCCAGCAGTGGGGGTACAGGGTTCCAGCCCCAGCATTTT,CASSGGTGFQPQHF,TRBV12-3/TRBV12-4,NA,TRBJ1-5,few
TGTGCCAGCACCCGTAGGGGGGTACGAAGTGAAAAACTGTTTTTT,CASTRRGVRSEKLFF,TRBV28,NA,TRBJ1-4,NA
TGTGCCTGGAGTAGCGGGAAGGGAACAGATACGCAGTATTTT,CAWSSGKGTDTQYF,TRBV30,TRBD2,TRBJ2-3,NA
TGTGCCAGCAGTTATTTAATCAACTACGCTCAGTATTTT,CASSYLINYAQYF,TRBV6-5,NA,TRBJ2-3,NA
TGCAGTGCTTTACAGGGTAATCAGCCCCAGCATTTT,CSALQGNQPQHF,TRBV20-1,NA,TRBJ1-5,NA
TGCAGTGCTGCAAACGGACAGGGGGGGGAGACCCAGTACTTC,CSAANGQGGETQYF,TRBV20-1,TRBD1,TRBJ2-5,few
TGTGCCAGCAGTTTAGTCCAATATGAAAAACTGTTTTTT,CASSLVQYEKLFF,TRBV12-3/TRBV12-4,NA,TRBJ1-4,many
TGCAGTGCCCCGGGACAGCCTAGGGAGACCCAGTACTTC,CSAPGQPRETQYF,TRBV20-1,TRBD1,TRBJ2-5,NA
TGCAGCGTCTCTGCCCGCCCTCCCAACGACAATGAGCAGTTCTTC,CSVSARPPNDNEQFF,TRBV29-1,NA,TRBJ2-1,few
TGTGCCAGCAGTCATAACCGGGACAGGGGTACAGATACGCAGTATTTT,CASSHNRDRGTDTQYF,TRBV11-2,TRBD1,TRBJ2-3,few
TGTGCCAGCAGCTCGGGCCTCCGTGGCATTACCGGGGAGCTGTTTTTT,CASSSGLRGITGELFF,TRBV7-2,NA,TRBJ2-2,NA
TGTGCCAGCAGTTCCGCACCCAGGCGGGGGTACCAAGAGACCCAGTACTTC,CASSSAPRRGYQETQYF,TRBV5-6,TRBD2,TRBJ2-5,few
TGCAGTGCCTCAGTCACAGATACGCAGTATTTT,CSASVTDTQYF,TRBV20-1,NA,TRBJ2-3,NA
TGTGCCAGTAGTATCGATCCAGATGTCGCCAAAAACATTCAGTACTTC,CASSIDPDVAKNIQYF,TRBV19,NA,TRBJ2-4,NA
TGTGCCACCAGCTCATCGTCCGGGTATGCGTACGAGCAGTACTTC,CATSSSSGYAYEQYF,TRBV15,NA,TRBJ2-7,few
TGCAGCGTTGGGGGGACTAGCGGGAGGGCCCACTCCTACAATGAGCAGTTCTTC,CSVGGTSGRAHSYNEQFF,TRBV29-1,TRBD2,TRBJ2-1,few
TGTGCCAGCAGCTTAGGATCGGGGGGCAACAATCAGCCCCAGCATTTT,CASSLGSGGNNQPQHF,TRBV7-2,NA,TRBJ1-5,NA
TGCAGTGCTCCTCGGACCGTGGCCACAGATACGCAGTATTTT,CSAPRTVATDTQYF,TRBV20-1,NA,TRBJ2-3,few
TGCAGTGCTAGATTACTGGACAGGGCATCCTACAATGAGCAGTTCTTC,CSARLLDRASYNEQFF,TRBV20-1,TRBD1,TRBJ2-1,NA
TGTGCCAGCAGCTCCGGTAGACATTCCCCAGAGACCCAGTACTTC,CASSSGRHSPETQYF,TRBV11-2,NA,TRBJ2-5,few
TGTGCCAGCAGCGCGGGGGACAGAATGTTTGTAAATTCACCCCTCCACTTT,CASSAGDRMFVNSPLHF,TRBV7-9,TRBD1,TRBJ1-6,few
TGTGCCAGCAGCTTAGCGTTCGGGTCAGGGAAGAAGGGCGAGCAGTACTTC,CASSLAFGSGKKGEQYF,TRBV7-9,NA,TRBJ2-7,NA
TGCAGTGCTAGAGATTCGCCAGGGAGAGCCTACGAGCAGTACTTC,CSARDSPGRAYEQYF,TRBV20-1,NA,TRBJ2-7,NA
TGTGCCAGCAGTTACGGCAGCATTTATGGCTACACCTTC,CASSYGSIYGYTF,TRBV6-6,NA,TRBJ1-2,NA
TGTGCCACCCTTGTGACTAATAAATGGAAGACCGGGGAGCTGTTTTTT,CATLVTNKWKTGELFF,TRBV6-1,NA,TRBJ2-2,NA
TGCGCCAGCAGCCAAGAATGGGGAGCGGGAGGGCGGGAGCAGTTCTTC,CASSQEWGAGGREQFF,TRBV4-1,TRBD2,TRBJ2-1,NA
TGTGCCACCAGTGAGAGGGGGGATGGTTCGCCCTATACGTTCTTC,CATSERGDGSPYTFF,TRBV24-1,NA,TRBJ2-1,few
TGTGCCAGCAGAACCCTAGCGGGATTCTACAATGAGCAGTTCTTC,CASRTLAGFYNEQFF,TRBV7-9,TRBD2,TRBJ2-1,NA
TGCAGCGTTCCGGGCGGGGGAACTGAAGTTTTCTTT,CSVPGGGTEVFF,TRBV29-1,NA,TRBJ1-1,few
TGCGCCAGCAGCCCGGACAGGGGGCCCACCGGGGAGCTGTTTTTT,CASSPDRGPTGELFF,TRBV4-1,TRBD1,TRBJ2-2,many
TGTGCCAGCAGCCAGGGCTGGTCAGGGCCTAACAATGAGCAGTTCTTC,CASSQGWSGPNNEQFF,TRBV3-1,NA,TRBJ2-1,NA
TGTGCCTGGAGCGGATATGGCTACACCTTC,CAWSGYGYTF,TRBV30,NA,TRBJ1-2,NA
TGTGCCAGCAGCTTTTTGGCGGGAGTGGGGAATGAGCAGTTCTTC,CASSFLAGVGNEQFF,TRBV7-9,TRBD2,TRBJ2-1,NA
TGCGCCAGCAGCCAAGGCACAGGGGGAACTAATGAAAAACTGTTTTTT,CASSQGTGGTNEKLFF,TRBV4-1,TRBD1,TRBJ1-4,NA
TGTGCCACCGGAACCGGGGAGCTGTTTTTT,CATGTGELFF,TRBV19,NA,TRBJ2-2,few
TGTGCCAGCAGCCCGCCGGGACTACCCGTGGAGACCCAGTACTTC,CASSPPGLPVETQYF,TRBV7-2,TRBD2,TRBJ2-5,NA
TGCAGTGCTAGAGATCTGGGACAGGGGCTACTAGCGAACACCGGGGAGCTGTTTTTT,CSARDLGQGLLANTGELFF,TRBV20-1,TRBD1,TRBJ2-2,NA
TGTGCCACCAGTGGTCGATCCGCGAACACCGGGGAGCTGTTTTTT,CATSGRSANTGELFF,TRBV24-1,NA,TRBJ2-2,NA
TGTGCCAGCAGTTTAACGGGACCAGCCAAAAACATTCAGTACTTC,CASSLTGPAKNIQYF,TRBV27,NA,TRBJ2-4,NA